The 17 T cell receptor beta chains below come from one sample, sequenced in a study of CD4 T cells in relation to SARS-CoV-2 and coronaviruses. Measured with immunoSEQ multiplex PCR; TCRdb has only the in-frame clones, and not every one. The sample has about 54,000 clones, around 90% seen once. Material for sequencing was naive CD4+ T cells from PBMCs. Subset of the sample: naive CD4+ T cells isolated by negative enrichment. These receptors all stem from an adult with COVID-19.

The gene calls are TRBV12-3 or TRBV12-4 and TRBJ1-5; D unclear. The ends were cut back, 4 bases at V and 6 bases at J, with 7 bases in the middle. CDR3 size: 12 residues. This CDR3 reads CASSSGSQPQHF. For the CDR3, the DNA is TGTGCCAGCAGTTCGGGGAGTCAGCCCCAGCATTTT.

The CDR3 bases are TGTGCCAGCTCACCGCTGGTACCCTCCTACGAGCAGTACTTC. It codes for CASSPLVPSYEQYF. The rearrangement links TRBV18 to TRBJ2-7; D is undetermined. This CDR3 has 14 amino acids. Germline V CDR1 and CDR2: KGHSH, LQKENI. The V end was cut by 3 bases, the J end by 0 bases, with 9 bases between.

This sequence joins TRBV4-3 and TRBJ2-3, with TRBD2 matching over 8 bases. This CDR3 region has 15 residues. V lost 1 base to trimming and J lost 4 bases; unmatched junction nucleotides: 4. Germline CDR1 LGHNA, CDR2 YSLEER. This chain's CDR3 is CASSQGAGAADTQYF. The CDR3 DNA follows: TGCGCCAGCAGCCAAGGAGCGGGAGCGGCAGATACGCAGTATTTT.

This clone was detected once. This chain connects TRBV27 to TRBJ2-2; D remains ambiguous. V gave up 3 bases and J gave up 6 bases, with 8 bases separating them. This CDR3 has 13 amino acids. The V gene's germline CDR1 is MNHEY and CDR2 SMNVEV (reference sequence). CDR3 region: CASSFGWAGELFF. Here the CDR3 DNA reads TGTGCCAGCAGTTTTGGATGGGCCGGGGAGCTGTTTTTT.

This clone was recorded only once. In DNA form, the CDR3 reads TGTGCCAGCAGTTTATCGACAGGGAATTCCTACGAGCAGTACTTC. Its protein is CASSLSTGNSYEQYF. V is TRBV28 and J is TRBJ2-7; TRBD1 aligns across 7 bases. Germline V gene lookup returns CDR1 MDHEN and CDR2 SYDVKM. V lost 1 base, J lost 1 base, and 4 bases stayed unmatched. The length of the CDR3 is 15 residues.

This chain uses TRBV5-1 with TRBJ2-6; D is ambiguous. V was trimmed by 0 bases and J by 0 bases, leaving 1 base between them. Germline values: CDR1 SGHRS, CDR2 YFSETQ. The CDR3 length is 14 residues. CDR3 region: CASSLDSGANVLTF. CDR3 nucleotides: TGCGCCAGCAGCTTGGACTCTGGGGCCAACGTCCTGACTTTC.

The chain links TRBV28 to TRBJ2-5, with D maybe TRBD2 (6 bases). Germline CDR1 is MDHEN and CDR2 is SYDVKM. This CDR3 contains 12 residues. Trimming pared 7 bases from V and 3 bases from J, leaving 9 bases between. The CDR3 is CASKRAEETQYF. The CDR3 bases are TGTGCCAGCAAGCGGGCGGAAGAGACCCAGTACTTC.

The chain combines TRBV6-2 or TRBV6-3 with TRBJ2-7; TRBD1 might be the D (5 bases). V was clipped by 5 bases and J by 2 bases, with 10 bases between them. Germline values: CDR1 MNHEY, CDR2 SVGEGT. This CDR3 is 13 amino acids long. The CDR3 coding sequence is TGTGCCAGCAGTCAAGACAGCCCCTACGAGCAGTACTTC. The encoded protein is CASSQDSPYEQYF.

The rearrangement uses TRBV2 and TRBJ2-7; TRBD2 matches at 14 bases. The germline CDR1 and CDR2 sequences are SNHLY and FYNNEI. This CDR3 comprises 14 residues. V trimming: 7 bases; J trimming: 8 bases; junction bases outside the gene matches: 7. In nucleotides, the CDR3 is TGTGCCAGCAACCCCGGGACTAGCGGGAGAAAGCAGTACTTC. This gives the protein CASNPGTSGRKQYF.

Here the CDR3 DNA reads TGTGCCAGCAGCCTGTTACTACAGGGATCCTACGAGCAGTACTTC. Translating gives CASSLLLQGSYEQYF. The chain links TRBV16 to TRBJ2-7, with D possibly TRBD1 on 6 matching bases. In germline, CDR1 is KGHSY, CDR2 FQNENV. The ends were cut back, 4 bases at V and 1 base at J, with 14 bases in the middle. This CDR3 has 15 residues. Full variable domain (missing parts from reference TRBV16 and TRBJ2-7): GEEVAQTPKHLVRGEGQKAKLYCAPIKGHSYVFWYQQVLKNEFKFLISFQNENVFDETGMPKERFSAKCLPNSPCSLEIQATKLEDSAVYFCASSLLLQGSYEQYFGPGTRLTVT.

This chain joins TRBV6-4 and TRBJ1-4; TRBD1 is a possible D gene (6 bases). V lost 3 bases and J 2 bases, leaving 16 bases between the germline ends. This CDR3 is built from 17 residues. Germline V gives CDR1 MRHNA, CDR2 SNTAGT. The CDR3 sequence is CASSDSGACTTNEKLFF. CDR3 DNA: TGTGCCAGCAGTGATTCAGGGGCGTGTACTACTAATGAAAAACTGTTTTTT.

The CDR3 region has the DNA TGTGCCAGCAGTTACTCGTCCTACAATGAGCAGTTCTTC. The encoded protein is CASSYSSYNEQFF. The chain has TRBV6-6 and TRBJ2-1, with no clear D. Trimming shortened V by 0 bases and J by 1 base, and 1 base separated the two germline ends. This CDR3 is built from 13 residues. Per germline, CDR1 MNHNY and CDR2 SVGAGI (reference sequence).

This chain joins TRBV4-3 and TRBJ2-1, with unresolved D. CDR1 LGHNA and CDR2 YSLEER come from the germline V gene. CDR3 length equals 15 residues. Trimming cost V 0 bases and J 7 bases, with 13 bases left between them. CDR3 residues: CASSQEFRVRNEQFF. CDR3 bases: TGCGCCAGCAGCCAAGAGTTTCGGGTAAGGAATGAGCAGTTCTTC.

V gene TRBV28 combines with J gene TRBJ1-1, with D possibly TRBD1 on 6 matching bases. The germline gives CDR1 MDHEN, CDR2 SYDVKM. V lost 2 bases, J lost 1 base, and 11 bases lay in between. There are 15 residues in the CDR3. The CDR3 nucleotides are TGTGCCAGCAGTTTAGGGGCGGGACAGAACACTGAAGCTTTCTTT. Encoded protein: CASSLGAGQNTEAFF.

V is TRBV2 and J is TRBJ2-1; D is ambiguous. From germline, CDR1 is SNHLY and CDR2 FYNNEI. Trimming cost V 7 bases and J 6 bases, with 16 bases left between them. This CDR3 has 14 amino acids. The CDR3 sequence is CASTVSTVVNEQFF. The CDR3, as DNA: TGTGCCAGCACTGTGTCCACGGTCGTCAATGAGCAGTTCTTC.

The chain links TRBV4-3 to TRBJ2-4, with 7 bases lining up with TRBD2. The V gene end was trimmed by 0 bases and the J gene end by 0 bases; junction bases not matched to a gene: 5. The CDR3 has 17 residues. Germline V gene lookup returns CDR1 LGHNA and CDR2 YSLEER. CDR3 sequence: CASSQDWGGSAKNIQYF. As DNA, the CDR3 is TGCGCCAGCAGCCAAGATTGGGGGGGTTCAGCCAAAAACATTCAGTACTTC.

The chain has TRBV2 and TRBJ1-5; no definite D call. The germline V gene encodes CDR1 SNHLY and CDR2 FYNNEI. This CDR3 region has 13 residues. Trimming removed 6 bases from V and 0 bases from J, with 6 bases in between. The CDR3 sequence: CASSDDSNQPQHF. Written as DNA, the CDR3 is TGTGCCAGCAGCGACGATAGCAATCAGCCCCAGCATTTT.